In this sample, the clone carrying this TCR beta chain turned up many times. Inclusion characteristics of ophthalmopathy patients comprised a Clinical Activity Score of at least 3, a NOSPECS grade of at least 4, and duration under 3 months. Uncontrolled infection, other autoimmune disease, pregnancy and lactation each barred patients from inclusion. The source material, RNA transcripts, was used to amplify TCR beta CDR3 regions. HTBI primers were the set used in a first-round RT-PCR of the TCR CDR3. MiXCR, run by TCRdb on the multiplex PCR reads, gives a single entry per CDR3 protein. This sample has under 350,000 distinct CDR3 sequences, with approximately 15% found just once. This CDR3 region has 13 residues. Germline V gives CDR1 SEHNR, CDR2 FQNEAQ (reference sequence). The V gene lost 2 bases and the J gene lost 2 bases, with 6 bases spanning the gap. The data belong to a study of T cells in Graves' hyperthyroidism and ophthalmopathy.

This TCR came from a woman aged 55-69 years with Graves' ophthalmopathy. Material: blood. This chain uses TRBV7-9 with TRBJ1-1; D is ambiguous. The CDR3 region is CASSLITNTEAFF. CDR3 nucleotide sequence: TGTGCCAGCAGCTTAATAACTAACACTGAAGCTTTCTTT.